This passage covers 3 T cell receptor beta chains from one sample sequenced in a study of T-cell reconstitution after alpha-beta-depleted transplantation in children. For TCRbeta, the library was prepared with unique molecular identifiers. One entry per CDR3 protein results from TCRdb running MiXCR on the PCR reads. The table shows hundreds of thousands of distinct CDR3 sequences, with 10% to 15% occurring only once. Sequenced here: PBMCs, mostly from graft donor cells, sampled 360 days after TCRalphabeta/CD19-depleted stem cell transplant. The receptors were sampled from a male patient between 10 and 17 years old who had a stem cell transplant for acute myeloid leukemia, so the T cells may come from the graft donor.

This chain links TRBV9 with TRBJ2-2; 12 positions agree with TRBD1. The CDR3 consists of 18 residues. From germline, CDR1 is SGDLS and CDR2 YYNGEE. V trimming: 2 bases; J trimming: 6 bases; junction bases outside the gene matches: 11. The CDR3 coding sequence is TGTGCCAGCAGCGTCTCGGGACAGGGGGCATCCAGGTCCGGGGAGCTGTTTTTT. It is translated as CASSVSGQGASRSGELFF.

Ten or more counts support this clonotype. The CDR3 region is CSAREAGALSRPQHF. In nucleotides, the CDR3 is TGCAGTGCTAGAGAGGCAGGGGCCCTTTCTCGGCCCCAGCATTTT. The chain carries TRBV20-1 and TRBJ1-5; D may be TRBD1 (6 bases). The germline CDR1 and CDR2 sequences are DFQATT and SNEGSKA (reference sequence). The CDR3 sequence is 15 residues long. V gave up 0 bases and J gave up 9 bases, with 18 bases separating them.

This clonotype has more than one count but fewer than ten. The V call is TRBV28, the J call TRBJ1-1; D not certain. CDR1 is MDHEN and CDR2 is SYDVKM in the germline V gene. CDR3 length: 14 amino acids. V lost 1 base, J lost 5 bases, and 11 bases lay in between. CDR3 sequence (DNA): TGTGCCAGCAGTTTATTGGGCCATGGTACTGAAGCTTTCTTT. This translates into CASSLLGHGTEAFF.